Following are 12 T cell receptor beta chains from one sample sequenced in a study of T cell responses to AZD1222 COVID-19 vaccine. The table came from immunoSEQ multiplex PCR; TCRdb's copy has only in-frame clones and leaves some out. Counted here are approximately 190,000 clones, about 93% occurring once; the ten biggest clones make up 1%. Here the sequenced sample was peripheral blood, taken 28 days after the second AZD1222 dose. These receptors all come from an adult who received the AZD1222 COVID-19 vaccine.

The rearrangement joins TRBV7-6 to TRBJ1-5, with D hard to call. Trimming pared 5 bases from V and 0 bases from J, leaving 5 bases between. Germline V gene sequence: CDR1 SGHVS, CDR2 FNYEAQ. CDR3 length: 13 residues. The CDR3 DNA follows: TGTGCCAGCAGCGTAAATAGCAATCAGCCCCAGCATTTT. It is translated as CASSVNSNQPQHF. Filled out from reference TRBV7-6 and TRBJ1-5, the complete variable domain reads GAGVSQSPRYKVTKRGQDVALRCDPISGHVSLYWYRQALGQGPEFLTYFNYEAQQDKSGLPNDRFSAERPEGSISTLTIQRTEQRDSAMYRCASSVNSNQPQHFGDGTRLSIL.

This chain uses TRBV4-1 with TRBJ1-2, with D unresolved. The CDR3 is 14 residues long. Germline assignment: CDR1 MGHRA and CDR2 YSYEKL. V was shortened by 3 bases and J by 8 bases, with 16 bases between the two germline ends. CDR3 protein: CASSHPDASGGYTF. The CDR3 nucleotides read TGCGCCAGCAGCCACCCGGACGCCTCGGGGGGCTACACCTTC.

The count of this clone is one. The chain links TRBV28 to TRBJ1-1; 7 nucleotides match TRBD1. Looked up from germline, CDR1 is MDHEN and CDR2 is SYDVKM. J was trimmed by 5 bases and V by 1 base; bases with no gene match: 13. The CDR3 extends over 17 amino acids. CDR3 sequence reads: CASSLYPGAQGFTEAFF. The DNA of the CDR3 is TGTGCCAGCAGTTTATACCCCGGCGCACAGGGGTTTACTGAAGCTTTCTTT.

This chain uses TRBV11-2 with TRBJ1-2, with TRBD1 identical over 9 bases. This CDR3 spans 16 amino acids. Germline V gene sequence: CDR1 SGHAT, CDR2 FQNNGV. J gave up 7 bases and V 5 bases, and 14 bases lay outside the gene matches. As DNA, the CDR3 is TGTGCCAGCAGCCCCCGGGGCGGACAGGGGACTCTTGGCTACACCTTC. The encoded protein is CASSPRGGQGTLGYTF.

This chain uses TRBV9 with TRBJ1-2; D gene unclear. The V and J ends lost 0 bases and 8 bases respectively, with 8 bases between them. Germline V gene lookup returns CDR1 SGDLS and CDR2 YYNGEE. The CDR3 runs 12 residues. CDR3 protein: CASSVDGWGYTF. CDR3 sequence (DNA): TGTGCCAGCAGCGTAGATGGGTGGGGCTACACCTTC.

This clone was seen only a few times. The CDR3 sequence is CASSFRAQGTGANVLTF. The CDR3 DNA is TGTGCCAGCAGTTTTAGGGCACAGGGTACCGGGGCCAACGTCCTGACTTTC. J is TRBJ2-6 and V is TRBV7-6; D is perhaps TRBD1 (6 bases). The V gene lost 6 bases and the J gene lost 4 bases, with 19 bases spanning the gap. CDR1 SGHVS and CDR2 FNYEAQ come from the germline V gene. This CDR3 comprises 17 residues.

This chain joins TRBV4-1 and TRBJ1-5, with D maybe TRBD1 (6 bases). With 0 bases removed from V and 3 bases from J, the gap between germline ends came to 12 bases. The CDR3 is 16 amino acids. Germline CDR1 and CDR2: MGHRA and YSYEKL. In nucleotides, the CDR3 is TGCGCCAGCAGCCAAGAGTCCACAGGGATCAATCAGCCCCAGCATTTT. Translating gives CASSQESTGINQPQHF.

CDR3 region: CASSEMFTGGNYGYTF. Here the CDR3 DNA reads TGTGCCAGCAGTGAAATGTTTACAGGGGGTAACTATGGCTACACCTTC. V usage is TRBV6-1 and J usage is TRBJ1-2; 8 bases are a match to TRBD1. J was trimmed by 1 base and V by 2 bases; bases with no gene match: 6. Germline lookup yields CDR1 MNHNS and CDR2 SASEGT. The CDR3 has 16 amino acids.

CDR3 nucleotides: TGTGCCATCAGGGCCGGGACAGGGGGAAACACCATATATTTT. Protein: CAIRAGTGGNTIYF. The V and J genes are TRBV10-3 and TRBJ1-3; 9 bases map to TRBD1. In germline, CDR1 is ENHRY, CDR2 SYGVKD. V was clipped by 6 bases and J by 4 bases; unmatched bases: 4. There are 14 residues in the CDR3.

V is TRBV5-4 and J is TRBJ1-6; TRBD1 agrees at 7 bases. Per the germline V gene, CDR1 is SGHNT and CDR2 is YYREEE (reference sequence). With V trimmed by 4 bases and J by 2 bases, 3 bases remained unmatched. The CDR3 covers 15 residues. The CDR3 DNA is TGTGCCAGCAGCGGGGGACAGCCCTATAATTCACCCCTCCACTTT. Translating it yields CASSGGQPYNSPLHF.

The genes are TRBV2 and TRBJ2-5; a weak D match, TRBD1 (5 bases). V was shortened by 4 bases and J by 0 bases, with 12 bases between the two germline ends. Germline V gives CDR1 SNHLY, CDR2 FYNNEI. CDR3 size: 15 residues. The CDR3 DNA reads as TGTGCCAGCAGTGTAGGCAGGGCACACCAAGAGACCCAGTACTTC. Translation: CASSVGRAHQETQYF.

The chain uses TRBV3-1 (or the pseudogene TRBV3-2) and TRBJ2-2, with 11 bases lining up with TRBD2. V gave up 6 bases and J gave up 1 base; unmatched junction bases: 4. The germline V gene has CDR1 LGHDT and CDR2 YNNKEL (reference sequence). This CDR3 comprises 16 residues. CDR3 coding DNA: TGTGCCAGCAGTGCCGGGACTAGCGGGAACACCGGGGAGCTGTTTTTT. Translating it yields CASSAGTSGNTGELFF.